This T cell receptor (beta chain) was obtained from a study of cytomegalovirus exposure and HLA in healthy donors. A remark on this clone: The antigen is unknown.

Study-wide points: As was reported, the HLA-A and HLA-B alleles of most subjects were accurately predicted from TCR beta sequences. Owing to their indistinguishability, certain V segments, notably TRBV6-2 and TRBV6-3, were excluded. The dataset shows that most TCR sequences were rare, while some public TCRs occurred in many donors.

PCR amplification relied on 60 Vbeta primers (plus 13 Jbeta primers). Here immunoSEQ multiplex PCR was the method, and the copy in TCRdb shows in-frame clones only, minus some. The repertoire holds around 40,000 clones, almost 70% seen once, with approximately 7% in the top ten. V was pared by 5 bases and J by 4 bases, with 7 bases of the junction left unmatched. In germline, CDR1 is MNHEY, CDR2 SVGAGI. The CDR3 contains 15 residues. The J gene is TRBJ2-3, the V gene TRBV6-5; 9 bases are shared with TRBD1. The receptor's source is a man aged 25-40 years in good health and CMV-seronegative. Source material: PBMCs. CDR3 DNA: TGTGCCAGCAGTCAGGGGACAGGGAGAGCAGATACGCAGTATTTT. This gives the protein CASSQGTGRADTQYF.